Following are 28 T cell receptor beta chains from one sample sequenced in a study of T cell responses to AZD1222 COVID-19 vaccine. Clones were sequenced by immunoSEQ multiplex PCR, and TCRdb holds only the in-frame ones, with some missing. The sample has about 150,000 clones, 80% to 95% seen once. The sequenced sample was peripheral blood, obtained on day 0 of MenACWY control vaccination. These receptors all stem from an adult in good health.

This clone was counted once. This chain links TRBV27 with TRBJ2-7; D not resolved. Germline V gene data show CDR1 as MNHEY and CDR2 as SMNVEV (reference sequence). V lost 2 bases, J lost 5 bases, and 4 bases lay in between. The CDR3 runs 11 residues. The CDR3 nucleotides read TGTGCCAGCAGTTTACGCCACGAGCAGTACTTC. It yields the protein CASSLRHEQYF.

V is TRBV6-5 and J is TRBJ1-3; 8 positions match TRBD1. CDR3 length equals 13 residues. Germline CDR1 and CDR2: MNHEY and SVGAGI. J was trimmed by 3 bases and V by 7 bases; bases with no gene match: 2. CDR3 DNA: TGTGCCAGCAATACAGGGGGTGGAAACACCATATATTTT. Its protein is CASNTGGGNTIYF.

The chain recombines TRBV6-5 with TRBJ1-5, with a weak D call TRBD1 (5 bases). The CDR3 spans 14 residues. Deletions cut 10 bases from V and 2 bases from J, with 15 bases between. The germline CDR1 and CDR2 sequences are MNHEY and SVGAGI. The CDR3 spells CATNNAGRNQPQHF. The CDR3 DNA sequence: TGTGCCACCAACAATGCGGGGCGCAATCAGCCCCAGCATTTT.

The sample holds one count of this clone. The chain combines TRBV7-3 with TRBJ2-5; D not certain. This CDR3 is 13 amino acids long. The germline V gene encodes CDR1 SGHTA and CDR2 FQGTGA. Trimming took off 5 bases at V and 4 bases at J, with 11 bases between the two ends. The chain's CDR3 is CASSQLGGETQYF. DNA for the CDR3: TGTGCCAGCAGCCAACTCGGCGGAGAGACCCAGTACTTC.

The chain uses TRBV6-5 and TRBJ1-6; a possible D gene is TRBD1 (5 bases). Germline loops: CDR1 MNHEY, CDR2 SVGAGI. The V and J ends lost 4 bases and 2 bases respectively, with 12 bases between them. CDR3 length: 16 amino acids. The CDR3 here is CASSLRGSAYNSPLHF. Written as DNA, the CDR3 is TGTGCCAGCAGTTTGAGGGGATCTGCCTATAATTCACCCCTCCACTTT.

Written as DNA, the CDR3 is TGTGCCAGCAGTGAGATGGACAGCGTGCAGCCCCAGCATTTT. Translation: CASSEMDSVQPQHF. J is TRBJ1-5 and V is TRBV2; D may be TRBD1 (6 bases). Trimming took 3 bases from V and 7 from J, leaving 13 bases between them. There are 14 residues in the CDR3. CDR1 and CDR2 (germline): SNHLY, FYNNEI. The whole variable domain, remainder taken from reference TRBV2 and TRBJ1-5, is EPEVTQTPSHQVTQMGQEVILRCVPISNHLYFYWYRQILGQKVEFLVSFYNNEISEKSEIFDDQFSVERPDGSNFTLKIRSTKLEDSAMYFCASSEMDSVQPQHFGDGTRLSIL.

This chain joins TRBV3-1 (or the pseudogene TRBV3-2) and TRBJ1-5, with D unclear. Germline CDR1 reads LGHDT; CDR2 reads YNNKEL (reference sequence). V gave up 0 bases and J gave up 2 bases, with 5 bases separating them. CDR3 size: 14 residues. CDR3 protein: CASSQDWGNQPQHF. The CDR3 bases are TGTGCCAGCAGCCAAGATTGGGGCAATCAGCCCCAGCATTTT.

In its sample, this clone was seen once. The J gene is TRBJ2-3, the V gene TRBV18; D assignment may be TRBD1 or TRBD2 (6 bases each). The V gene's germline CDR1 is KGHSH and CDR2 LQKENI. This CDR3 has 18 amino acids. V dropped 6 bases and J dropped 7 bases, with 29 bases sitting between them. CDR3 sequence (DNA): TGTGCCAGCTCGCGACGAGGCGGTTGGGGGGCAATTTTGAATACGCAGTATTTT. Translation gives CASSRRGGWGAILNTQYF.

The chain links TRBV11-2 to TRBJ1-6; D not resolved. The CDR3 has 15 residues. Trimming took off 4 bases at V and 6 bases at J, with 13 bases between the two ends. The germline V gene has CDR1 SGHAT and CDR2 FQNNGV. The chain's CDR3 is CASSSLSGVNSPLHF. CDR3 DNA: TGTGCCAGCAGCTCCCTGAGTGGAGTTAATTCACCCCTCCACTTT.

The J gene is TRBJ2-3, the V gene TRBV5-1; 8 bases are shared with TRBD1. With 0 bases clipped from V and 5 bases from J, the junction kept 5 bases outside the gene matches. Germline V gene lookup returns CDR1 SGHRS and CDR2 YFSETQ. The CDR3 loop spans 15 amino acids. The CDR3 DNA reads TGCGCCAGCAGCTTGGCCGGCAGGGGGCTAGATACGCAGTATTTT. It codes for CASSLAGRGLDTQYF.

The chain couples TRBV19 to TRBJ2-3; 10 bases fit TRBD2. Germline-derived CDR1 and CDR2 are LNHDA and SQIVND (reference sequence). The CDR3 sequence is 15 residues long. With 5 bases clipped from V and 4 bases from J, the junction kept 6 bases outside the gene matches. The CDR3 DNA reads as TGTGCCAGTAGTGCCTCCGGGACTAGCGCAGATACGCAGTATTTT. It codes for CASSASGTSADTQYF.

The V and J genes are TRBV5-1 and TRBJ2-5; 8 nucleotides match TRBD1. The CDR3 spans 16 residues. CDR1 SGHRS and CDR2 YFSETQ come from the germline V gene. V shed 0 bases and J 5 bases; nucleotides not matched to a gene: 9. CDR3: CASSLAPQGAGETQYF. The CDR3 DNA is TGCGCCAGCAGCTTGGCCCCCCAGGGGGCGGGGGAGACCCAGTACTTC.

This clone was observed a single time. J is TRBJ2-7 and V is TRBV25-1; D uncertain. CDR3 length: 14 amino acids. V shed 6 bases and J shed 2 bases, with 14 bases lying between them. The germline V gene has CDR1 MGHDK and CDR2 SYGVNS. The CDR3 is CASRATVPTYEQYF. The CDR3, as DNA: TGTGCCAGCAGGGCGACCGTACCCACCTACGAGCAGTACTTC.

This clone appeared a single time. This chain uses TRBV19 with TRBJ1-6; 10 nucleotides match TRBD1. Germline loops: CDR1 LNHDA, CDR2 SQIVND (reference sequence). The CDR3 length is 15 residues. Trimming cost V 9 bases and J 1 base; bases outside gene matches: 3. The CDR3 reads CASGQGDSYNSPLHF. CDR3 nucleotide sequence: TGTGCCAGCGGACAGGGGGATTCCTATAATTCACCCCTCCACTTT.

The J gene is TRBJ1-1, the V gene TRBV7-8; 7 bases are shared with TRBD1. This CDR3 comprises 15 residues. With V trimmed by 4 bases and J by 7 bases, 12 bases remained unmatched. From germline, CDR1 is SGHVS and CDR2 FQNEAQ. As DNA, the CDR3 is TGTGCCAGCAGCTCGGGGGACAGCTGGACTAATGAAGCTTTCTTT. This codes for CASSSGDSWTNEAFF.

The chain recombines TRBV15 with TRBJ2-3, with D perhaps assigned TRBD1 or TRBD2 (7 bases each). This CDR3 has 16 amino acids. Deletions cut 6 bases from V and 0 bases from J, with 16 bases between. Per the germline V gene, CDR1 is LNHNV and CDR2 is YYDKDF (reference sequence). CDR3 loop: CATRGGGGHSTDTQYF. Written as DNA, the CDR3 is TGTGCCACCAGAGGGGGCGGGGGCCATAGCACAGATACGCAGTATTTT. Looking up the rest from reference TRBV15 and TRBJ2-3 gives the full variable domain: DAMVIQNPRYQVTQFGKPVTLSCSQTLNHNVMYWYQQKSSQAPKLLFHYYDKDFNNEADTPDNFQSRRPNTSFCFLDIRSPGLGDTAMYLCATRGGGGHSTDTQYFGPGTRLTVL.

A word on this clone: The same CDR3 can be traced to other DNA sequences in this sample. The CDR3 is CASSLGPMNTEAFF. DNA for the CDR3: TGTGCCAGCAGCTTAGGACCTATGAACACTGAAGCTTTCTTT. The chain combines TRBV7-3 with TRBJ1-1; D is ambiguous. Trimming shortened V by 2 bases and J by 0 bases, and 7 bases separated the two germline ends. The germline gives CDR1 SGHTA, CDR2 FQGTGA. CDR3 length equals 14 residues.

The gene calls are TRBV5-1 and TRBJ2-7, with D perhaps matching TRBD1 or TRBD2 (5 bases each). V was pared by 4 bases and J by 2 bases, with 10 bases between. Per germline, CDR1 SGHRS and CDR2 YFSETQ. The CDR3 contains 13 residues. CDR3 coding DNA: TGCGCCAGCAGCCCCGGGACCACCTACGAGCAGTACTTC. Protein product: CASSPGTTYEQYF.

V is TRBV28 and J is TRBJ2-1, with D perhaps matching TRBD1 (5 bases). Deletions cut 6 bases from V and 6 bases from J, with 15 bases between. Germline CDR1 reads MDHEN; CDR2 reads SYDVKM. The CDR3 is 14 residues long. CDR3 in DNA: TGTGCCAGCAGCCTATATCTCCAGGGCAATGAGCAGTTCTTC. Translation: CASSLYLQGNEQFF. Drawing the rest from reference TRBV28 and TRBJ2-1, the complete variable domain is DVKVTQSSRYLVKRTGEKVFLECVQDMDHENMFWYRQDPGLGLRLIYFSYDVKMKEKGDIPEGYSVSREKKERFSLILESASTNQTSMYLCASSLYLQGNEQFFGPGTRLTVL.

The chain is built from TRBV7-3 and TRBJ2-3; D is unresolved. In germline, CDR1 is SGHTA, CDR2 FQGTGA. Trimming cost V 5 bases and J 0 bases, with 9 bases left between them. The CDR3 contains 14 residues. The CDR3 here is CASSPGRSTDTQYF. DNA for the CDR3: TGTGCCAGCAGCCCCGGGCGGAGCACAGATACGCAGTATTTT.

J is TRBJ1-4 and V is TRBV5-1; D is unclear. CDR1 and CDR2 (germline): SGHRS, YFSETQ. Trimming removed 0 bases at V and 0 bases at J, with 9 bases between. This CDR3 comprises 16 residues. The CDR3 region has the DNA TGCGCCAGCAGCTTGGAGCCAGCTGCAACTAATGAAAAACTGTTTTTT. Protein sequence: CASSLEPAATNEKLFF.

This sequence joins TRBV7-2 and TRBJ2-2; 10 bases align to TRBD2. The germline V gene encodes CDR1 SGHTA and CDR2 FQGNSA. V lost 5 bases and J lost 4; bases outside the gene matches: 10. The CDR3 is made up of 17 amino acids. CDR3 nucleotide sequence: TGTGCCAGCAGCCAGCGAAGCGGGGGGGCGGTCACCGGGGAGCTGTTTTTT. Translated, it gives CASSQRSGGAVTGELFF.

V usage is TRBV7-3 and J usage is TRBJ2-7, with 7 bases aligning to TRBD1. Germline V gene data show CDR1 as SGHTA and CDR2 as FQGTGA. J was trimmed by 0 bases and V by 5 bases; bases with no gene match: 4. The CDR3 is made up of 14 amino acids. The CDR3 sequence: CASSPTGNSYEQYF. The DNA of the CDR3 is TGTGCCAGCAGCCCGACAGGGAACTCCTACGAGCAGTACTTC.

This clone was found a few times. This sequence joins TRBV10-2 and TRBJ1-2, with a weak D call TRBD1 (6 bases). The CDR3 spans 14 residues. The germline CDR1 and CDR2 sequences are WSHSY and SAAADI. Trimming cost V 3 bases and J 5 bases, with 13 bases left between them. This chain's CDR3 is CASSEGRGTYGYTF. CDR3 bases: TGCGCCAGCAGTGAAGGCAGGGGCACTTATGGCTACACCTTC.

As DNA, the CDR3 is TGTGCCAGCAGCCGTCCGGGTAGGGATAATTCACCCCTCCACTTT. Its protein product is CASSRPGRDNSPLHF. V usage is TRBV6-5 and J usage is TRBJ1-6; no definite D call. Germline V CDR1 and CDR2: MNHEY, SVGAGI. The ends were cut back, 6 bases at V and 5 bases at J, with 14 bases in the middle. CDR3 length: 15 residues.

In DNA form, the CDR3 reads TGTGCCAGCAGTTACTTGGGACAGGGTAACGAAAAACTGTTTTTT. Its protein product is CASSYLGQGNEKLFF. The chain recombines TRBV6-6 with TRBJ1-4; 9 positions match TRBD1. Germline-derived CDR1 and CDR2 are MNHNY and SVGAGI (reference sequence). With V trimmed by 1 base and J by 8 bases, 5 bases remained unmatched. The CDR3 covers 15 residues.

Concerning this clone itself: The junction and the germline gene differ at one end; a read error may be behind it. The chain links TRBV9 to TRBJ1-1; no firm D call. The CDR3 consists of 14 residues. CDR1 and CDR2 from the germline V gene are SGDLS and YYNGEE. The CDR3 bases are TGTGCCAGCAGTGATATACTCAGTAACAGTGAAGCTTTCTTT. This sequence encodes CASSDILSNSEAFF.

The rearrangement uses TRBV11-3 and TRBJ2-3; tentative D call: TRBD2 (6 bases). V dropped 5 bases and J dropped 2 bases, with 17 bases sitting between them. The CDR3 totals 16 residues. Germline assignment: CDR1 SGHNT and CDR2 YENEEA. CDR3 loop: CASSPGRDWNTDTQYF. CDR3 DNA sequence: TGTGCCAGCAGCCCCGGCCGGGACTGGAACACAGATACGCAGTATTTT.